This is a list of T cell receptor beta chains from one sample in a study of blood T cell repertoires in COVID-19. Measured with immunoSEQ multiplex PCR; TCRdb has only the in-frame clones, and not every one. The data contain approximately 230,000 clones, roughly 83% of them singletons. Sequenced sample: peripheral blood. The receptors shown here come from a man of 80 years or more with acute or convalescent COVID-19. The CDR3 runs from the conserved cysteine through the conserved F or W. Fields, in order: CDR3 length, J gene, clone size, V gene, D gene, CDR3 protein, CDR3 DNA. D genes are given only for firm matches. Clone size, where shown, is once, few, many, or a class for clones that have expanded.

length: 13
J: TRBJ2-1
size: once
V: TRBV6-6
D: NA
CDR3: CASAQTSYNEQFF
DNA: TGTGCCAGCGCCCAGACTAGCTACAATGAGCAGTTCTTC

length: 11
J: TRBJ2-7
size: NA
V: TRBV25-1
D: NA
CDR3: CASSWGREQYF
DNA: TGTGCCAGCAGTTGGGGGCGCGAGCAGTACTTC

length: 14
J: TRBJ1-1
size: once
V: TRBV4-2
D: TRBD1
CDR3: CASSRGLMNTEAFF
DNA: TGTGCCAGCAGTAGGGGGCTAATGAACACTGAAGCTTTCTTT

length: 14
J: TRBJ1-2
size: once
V: TRBV5-1
D: NA
CDR3: CASSTGTPGGGYTF
DNA: TGCGCCAGCAGCACTGGGACACCCGGCGGAGGCTACACCTTC

length: 16
J: TRBJ1-2
size: NA
V: TRBV3-1/TRBV3-2
D: TRBD1
CDR3: CASRGRDRGFFSGYTF
DNA: TGTGCCAGCAGAGGCCGGGACAGGGGATTTTTCTCGGGCTACACCTTC

length: 16
J: TRBJ1-6
size: NA
V: TRBV5-1
D: NA
CDR3: CASSAEGPRSNSPLHF
DNA: TGCGCCAGCAGCGCGGAGGGGCCCAGGAGTAATTCACCCCTCCACTTT

length: 14
J: TRBJ1-2
size: NA
V: TRBV10-3
D: NA
CDR3: CAIREGGRGYGYTF
DNA: TGTGCCATCAGGGAGGGAGGGCGAGGCTATGGCTACACCTTC

length: 16
J: TRBJ1-3
size: NA
V: TRBV6-6
D: TRBD1
CDR3: CASSYGGTGTGNTIYF
DNA: TGTGCCAGCAGTTACGGGGGGACAGGGACAGGAAACACCATATATTTT

length: 15
J: TRBJ1-2
size: once
V: TRBV5-5
D: TRBD1
CDR3: CASSLGDRALMRYTF
DNA: TGTGCCAGCAGCTTGGGAGACAGGGCTCTTATGAGGTACACCTTC

length: 13
J: TRBJ2-7
size: few
V: TRBV12-3/TRBV12-4
D: TRBD1
CDR3: CASSGTGANEQYF
DNA: TGTGCCAGCAGTGGGACAGGGGCGAACGAGCAGTACTTC

length: 14
J: TRBJ2-7
size: NA
V: TRBV10-2
D: TRBD1
CDR3: CASSESRGGSEQYF
DNA: TGCGCCAGCAGTGAGTCGAGAGGGGGCTCCGAGCAGTACTTC

length: 12
J: TRBJ2-7
size: NA
V: TRBV29-1
D: NA
CDR3: CSVRQGPHEQYF
DNA: TGCAGCGTTCGGCAGGGGCCCCACGAGCAGTACTTC

length: 13
J: TRBJ1-2
size: NA
V: TRBV7-2
D: TRBD1
CDR3: CASSLGQEGGYTF
DNA: TGTGCCAGCAGCTTGGGACAGGAAGGTGGCTACACCTTC

length: 15
J: TRBJ1-4
size: NA
V: TRBV28
D: NA
CDR3: CASSLRGWANEKLFF
DNA: TGTGCCAGCAGCCTCCGCGGGTGGGCTAATGAAAAACTGTTTTTT

length: 15
J: TRBJ1-2
size: NA
V: TRBV5-1
D: NA
CDR3: CASSSGSLPIYGYTF
DNA: TGCGCCAGCAGCTCCGGGTCTCTTCCTATCTATGGCTACACCTTC

length: 14
J: TRBJ2-7
size: NA
V: TRBV5-6
D: NA
CDR3: CASSLISGSYEQYF
DNA: TGTGCCAGCAGCTTGATCTCGGGCTCCTACGAGCAGTACTTC

length: 16
J: TRBJ2-1
size: NA
V: TRBV4-1
D: NA
CDR3: CASSQAEAVTYNEQFF
DNA: TGCGCCAGCAGCCAAGCTGAAGCGGTGACCTACAATGAGCAGTTCTTC

length: 15
J: TRBJ1-5
size: NA
V: TRBV28
D: NA
CDR3: CASSPMSAGLQPQHF
DNA: TGTGCCAGCAGTCCGATGTCGGCAGGGTTACAGCCCCAGCATTTT

length: 16
J: TRBJ1-5
size: NA
V: TRBV7-6
D: NA
CDR3: CASSPNSREVNQPQHF
DNA: TGTGCCAGCAGCCCTAATTCCCGGGAAGTTAATCAGCCCCAGCATTTT

length: 14
J: TRBJ1-1
size: NA
V: TRBV18
D: NA
CDR3: CASSPRDKNTEAFF
DNA: TGTGCCAGCTCACCGAGGGACAAGAACACTGAAGCTTTCTTT

length: 15
J: TRBJ1-6
size: NA
V: TRBV18
D: NA
CDR3: CASSRTAGYNSPLHF
DNA: TGTGCCAGCTCTCGGACAGCAGGCTATAATTCACCCCTCCACTTT

length: 15
J: TRBJ1-5
size: NA
V: TRBV27
D: NA
CDR3: CASRMASKEGQPQHF
DNA: TGTGCCAGCAGAATGGCCTCAAAAGAGGGTCAGCCCCAGCATTTT

length: 17
J: TRBJ1-3
size: NA
V: TRBV19
D: TRBD1
CDR3: CASSPRPGGSSGNTIYF
DNA: TGTGCCAGTAGTCCGCGTCCAGGGGGGTCCTCTGGAAACACCATATATTTT

length: 17
J: TRBJ2-1
size: NA
V: TRBV9
D: TRBD2
CDR3: CASSVSGTSGRAGEQFF
DNA: TGTGCCAGCAGCGTCTCCGGGACTAGCGGGAGGGCCGGGGAGCAGTTCTTC

length: 16
J: TRBJ2-2
size: NA
V: TRBV9
D: TRBD2
CDR3: CASSLRGGRDTGELFF
DNA: TGTGCCAGCAGCCTTCGGGGTGGGAGGGACACCGGGGAGCTGTTTTTT

length: 15
J: TRBJ2-7
size: NA
V: TRBV18
D: TRBD1
CDR3: CASSSGTGGNNEQYF
DNA: TGTGCCAGCTCGTCCGGGACAGGGGGCAACAACGAGCAGTACTTC

length: 15
J: TRBJ2-7
size: NA
V: TRBV19
D: TRBD1
CDR3: CASSIKGTGDYEQYF
DNA: TGTGCCAGTAGTATAAAAGGGACAGGGGACTACGAGCAGTACTTC

length: 15
J: TRBJ1-1
size: NA
V: TRBV18
D: TRBD1
CDR3: CASSPRTGGNTEAFF
DNA: TGTGCCAGCTCACCAAGGACAGGGGGAAACACTGAAGCTTTCTTT

length: 13
J: TRBJ1-1
size: few
V: TRBV19
D: NA
CDR3: CASRGLRNTEAFF
DNA: TGTGCCAGTAGGGGACTTCGGAACACTGAAGCTTTCTTT

length: 15
J: TRBJ1-2
size: NA
V: TRBV19
D: TRBD1
CDR3: CASRPGTGGVYGYTF
DNA: TGTGCCAGTAGACCCGGGACAGGGGGCGTCTATGGCTACACCTTC

length: 16
J: TRBJ2-1
size: NA
V: TRBV28
D: NA
CDR3: CASSLPLFRDSYEQFF
DNA: TGTGCCAGCAGTTTACCTCTATTCAGGGATAGCTATGAGCAGTTCTTC

length: 13
J: TRBJ2-7
size: once
V: TRBV6-5
D: NA
CDR3: CASSYKSSYEQYF
DNA: TGTGCCAGCAGTTACAAGAGCTCCTACGAGCAGTACTTC

length: 15
J: TRBJ1-5
size: NA
V: TRBV2
D: TRBD1
CDR3: CASNPGQGAGQPQHF
DNA: TGTGCCAGCAATCCGGGACAGGGGGCCGGGCAGCCCCAGCATTTT

length: 16
J: TRBJ2-1
size: NA
V: TRBV27
D: TRBD1
CDR3: CASSSGTVPSYNEQFF
DNA: TGTGCCAGCAGTTCCGGGACAGTCCCATCCTACAATGAGCAGTTCTTC

length: 15
J: TRBJ2-7
size: NA
V: TRBV11-2
D: TRBD1
CDR3: CASSSLRDRVYEQYF
DNA: TGTGCCAGCAGCTCCCTCCGGGACAGGGTCTACGAGCAGTACTTC

length: 12
J: TRBJ1-5
size: NA
V: TRBV7-9
D: NA
CDR3: CASSRDSQPQHF
DNA: TGTGCCAGCAGCCGCGACAGTCAGCCCCAGCATTTT

length: 14
J: TRBJ2-1
size: NA
V: TRBV7-2
D: TRBD1
CDR3: CASSLGQGNNEQFF
DNA: TGTGCCAGCAGCTTAGGACAGGGGAACAATGAGCAGTTCTTC

length: 17
J: TRBJ2-7
size: NA
V: TRBV19
D: NA
CDR3: CASSILGGALPGSGQYF
DNA: TGTGCCAGTAGTATCCTGGGTGGGGCGCTGCCTGGGTCCGGGCAGTACTTC

length: 13
J: TRBJ1-4
size: NA
V: TRBV30
D: NA
CDR3: CAWSFQTNEKLFF
DNA: TGTGCCTGGAGTTTTCAAACTAATGAAAAACTGTTTTTT

length: 12
J: TRBJ1-2
size: few
V: TRBV6-5
D: NA
CDR3: CASTTWGHGYTF
DNA: TGTGCCAGCACGACTTGGGGGCATGGCTACACCTTC

length: 14
J: TRBJ1-1
size: NA
V: TRBV6-6
D: TRBD1
CDR3: CASSYKGAGTEAFF
DNA: TGTGCCAGCAGTTACAAGGGGGCCGGCACTGAAGCTTTCTTT

length: 13
J: TRBJ1-2
size: once
V: TRBV6-5
D: NA
CDR3: CASSAGNDYGYTF
DNA: TGTGCCAGCTCGGCGGGGAACGACTATGGCTACACCTTC

length: 14
J: TRBJ2-7
size: NA
V: TRBV10-1
D: NA
CDR3: CASSAPGVPYEQYF
DNA: TGCGCCAGCAGTGCCCCCGGGGTTCCCTACGAGCAGTACTTC

length: 14
J: TRBJ2-7
size: NA
V: TRBV28
D: TRBD2
CDR3: CASIHSGGTYEQYF
DNA: TGTGCCAGCATCCATAGCGGGGGGACCTACGAGCAGTACTTC

length: 14
J: TRBJ2-1
size: NA
V: TRBV28
D: NA
CDR3: CASSLEDSWTEQFF
DNA: TGTGCCAGCAGTTTAGAGGACAGTTGGACTGAGCAGTTCTTC

length: 17
J: TRBJ1-4
size: few
V: TRBV5-1
D: NA
CDR3: CASRKDPPGGTNEKLFF
DNA: TGCGCCAGCAGAAAGGATCCTCCCGGCGGGACTAATGAAAAACTGTTTTTT

length: 14
J: TRBJ1-2
size: once
V: TRBV28
D: TRBD1
CDR3: CASSLLGRDSVGTF
DNA: TGTGCCAGCAGTTTACTCGGCCGGGACAGCGTAGGCACCTTC

length: 16
J: TRBJ2-7
size: NA
V: TRBV6-5
D: TRBD1
CDR3: CASSSNPDRYSYEQYF
DNA: TGTGCCAGCAGTTCCAACCCGGACAGGTACTCCTACGAGCAGTACTTC

length: 14
J: TRBJ2-1
size: NA
V: TRBV11-3
D: TRBD2
CDR3: CASSPGRDHNEQFF
DNA: TGTGCCAGCAGCCCCGGGAGGGACCACAATGAGCAGTTCTTC